The entry below gives a single TCR beta chain sequence along with its context. This receptor's antigen is unknown. Base qualities are not at hand, and no much larger clone is one base apart. The CDR3 spans 13 residues, from the cysteine through the phenylalanine. Just CDR3 DNA is preserved here, 39 bases in frame from base 1. From a lookup of the germline V gene, CDR1 and CDR2 are KGHSH and LQKENI. A distance of 7 bases separates the germline ends of V and J, which lose 0 bases and 5 bases respectively. In the prospective study, participants were about 18 to 89 years old, resided in approximately 22 geographic areas of the United States, and were enrolled through a virtual design. In the prospective study, cohorts were assigned on the basis of participant-reported clinical history obtained from a screening survey and a study questionnaire. Recovered participants in ImmuneRACE Cohort 3 were defined by two consecutive negative NP/OP PCR tests, clearance by a healthcare professional, or resolution of symptoms. Each participant in the prospective study had whole blood, serum and a nasopharyngeal or oropharyngeal swab collected by mobile phlebotomists. Over an approximately 2-month period, participants in the prospective study had the option of providing additional blood draws and questionnaires. Before DNA extraction, prospective study blood samples were shipped either frozen or at room temperature.

This specimen comes from a study of blood T cell repertoires in COVID-19 (dated by TCRdb to between 2020 and 2021). About the investigation overall: Samples from collaborators originated in the United States, Italy and Spain and spanned both the acute and convalescent phases of COVID-19. The material from the prospective study consisted of cDNA or gDNA derived from T cells, B-cell-depleted T cells, or PBMCs. Deeply sampled blood TCRbeta repertoires from subjects exposed to, actively infected with, or recovered from COVID-19 were included in the dataset. The repertoires were released in a freely available public database meant as a resource for research on the immune response to SARS-CoV-2. The samples were drawn from two sources: the first 160 participants of the ongoing ImmuneRACE study, and 1,000 to 1,500 subjects contributed by 6 global collaborators. The sample metadata nearly always contained a de-identified subject ID, COVID-19 status, age in years and sex. Where available, HLA class I and class II types were taken from metadata supplied by the sample provider and were not determined by assay-based typing. What the work shows at the level of the full study, not this receptor alone: Clinical and demographic metadata were provided uncurated, with the amount varying by source and participant.

TCRbeta CDR3 regions were amplified from genomic DNA using the immunoSEQ Assay, a bias-controlled multiplex PCR. As for how the authors treated the data: The number of nucleated cells in each sample was estimated from the amplification of reference gene primers within the assay. Sequence reads were collapsed and filtered to measure the absolute abundance of every unique TCRbeta CDR3 rearrangement. For each sample, productive Simpson clonality was calculated as the square root of Simpson's diversity index across productive rearrangements. This immuneACCESS table, as held by TCRdb, lists in-frame sequences with V and J called but not all clones. Of the missing ones, under half trace to an unresolved V gene in checked studies; the others have no known cause. The V and J calls and clone size are taken from that table; D and trimming were inferred from the DNA. For this sample the table gives about 270,000 clones, of which 70% to 90% were detected only once. The ten largest clonotypes hold roughly a sixth of the sample.

The rearranged chain carries TRBV18 and TRBJ2-5; the D gene identity is not certain. The sample comprised PBMCs or T cells enriched from blood (not recorded which). This receptor was identified in a man aged 18 to 30 who had recovered from COVID-19. The CDR3 here reads CASSPPSSETQYF. The sequence in DNA is TGTGCCAGCTCACCACCGTCGAGTGAGACCCAGTACTTC.